The present entry profiles one T cell receptor (beta chain) with its context. Antigen: not known. These data come from a study of T-cell memory formation after mild COVID-19. CDR3 length equals 13 residues. The V gene's germline CDR1 is MGHDK and CDR2 SYGVNS. Trimming left V 5 bases short and J 6 bases short, with 14 bases between. TCR alpha and TCR beta cDNA libraries carrying sample barcodes and UMIs came from 5'RACE with constant-segment primers. TCRdb re-called the 5' RACE reads with MiXCR, one entry per CDR3 protein. The sample has approximately 100,000 distinct CDR3 sequences; about 23% are singletons. Study conclusions and caveats: Clones that contracted from day 15 to 85 were balanced CD4/CD8, while later expanders leaned CD4+.

This receptor was obtained from a man between 18 and 35 years old who had mild COVID-19 (a few samples of this study predate the infection). Cell type and time point are not known. This rearrangement joins TRBV25-1 to TRBJ2-7; the D gene is possibly TRBD1 (6 bases). Sequencing was performed on PBMCs or a T cell subset sorted from them (not recorded which). Here the CDR3 DNA reads TGTGCCAGCAGTCCAGGGGTTTGGGGCGAGCAGTACTTC. It yields the protein CASSPGVWGEQYF.